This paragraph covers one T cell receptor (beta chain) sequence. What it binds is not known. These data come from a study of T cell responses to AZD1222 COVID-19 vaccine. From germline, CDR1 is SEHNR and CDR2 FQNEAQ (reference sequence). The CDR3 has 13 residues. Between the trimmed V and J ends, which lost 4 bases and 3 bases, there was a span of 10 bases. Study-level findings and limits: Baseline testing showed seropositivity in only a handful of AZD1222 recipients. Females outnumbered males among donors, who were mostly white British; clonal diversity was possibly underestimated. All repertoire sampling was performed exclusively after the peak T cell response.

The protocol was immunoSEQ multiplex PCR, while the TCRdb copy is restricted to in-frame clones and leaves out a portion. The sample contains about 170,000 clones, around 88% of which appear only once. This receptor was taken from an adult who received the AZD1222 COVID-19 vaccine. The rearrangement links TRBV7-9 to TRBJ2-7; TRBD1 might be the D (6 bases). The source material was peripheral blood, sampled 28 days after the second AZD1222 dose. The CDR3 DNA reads TGTGCCAGCAGCTCAGGACAGAACTACGAGCAGTACTTC. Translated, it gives CASSSGQNYEQYF.